What follows are 16 T cell receptor beta chains derived from one specimen sequenced in a study of regulatory T cells in long-lasting Graves disease. Relying on iRepertoire HTBI primers and Arm-PCR of CDR3 regions, the team built TCR beta libraries. TCRdb recomputed calls from the multiplex PCR reads with MiXCR, one row per CDR3 protein. The sample has hundreds of thousands of distinct CDR3 sequences, roughly 15% seen once. The time point was: newly diagnosed GD, antithyroid drugs for less than 3 months. The authors made the TCR library using RNA they extracted from PBMCs. These data are also associated with another study on T cells in Graves' hyperthyroidism and ophthalmopathy.

Specimen: peripheral blood mononuclear cells (PBMCs), collected at new diagnosis, from a patient treated with antithyroid drugs. The receptors derive from a woman aged 35-65 years with Graves disease.

This clonotype was counted at least ten times. The CDR3 DNA follows: TGTGCCAGCAGTTCCGCAGGAGATAGCAATCAGCCCCAGCATTTT. Translating gives CASSSAGDSNQPQHF. The rearrangement links TRBV27 to TRBJ1-5; D remains unclear. The V gene's germline CDR1 is MNHEY and CDR2 SMNVEV (reference sequence). The CDR3 totals 15 residues. The V end was cut by 4 bases, the J end by 0 bases, with 10 bases between.

This clonotype was detected ten times or more. The J gene is TRBJ2-3, the V gene TRBV6-5; D possibly corresponds to TRBD1 (6 bases). V was shortened by 0 bases and J by 0 bases, with 19 bases between the two germline ends. This CDR3 region has 19 residues. Germline CDR1 is MNHEY and CDR2 is SVGAGI. The CDR3 nucleotides read TGTGCCAGCAGTTACTCGCTGGGGGCAAGCGACTCTAGCACAGATACGCAGTATTTT. Encoded protein: CASSYSLGASDSSTDTQYF.

In its sample, this clonotype was seen a few times. This CDR3 reads CASSPGTGGGSYTF. CDR3 bases: TGTGCCAGCTCACCGGGGACAGGGGGTGGAAGCTACACCTTC. The J gene is TRBJ1-2, the V gene TRBV18, with TRBD1 identical over 11 bases. V trimming: 3 bases; J trimming: 9 bases; junction bases outside the gene matches: 6. Per the germline V gene, CDR1 is KGHSH and CDR2 is LQKENI. The CDR3 has 14 residues.

This chain links TRBV20-1 with TRBJ1-4; D gene unclear. Germline loops: CDR1 DFQATT, CDR2 SNEGSKA (reference sequence). V lost 3 bases and J 8 bases, leaving 16 bases between the germline ends. The CDR3 is 14 residues long. CDR3 in amino acids: CSARSGLKDEKLFF. The CDR3 DNA follows: TGCAGTGCTAGGTCGGGCTTGAAGGACGAAAAACTGTTTTTT.

This clonotype was counted only a few times. The chain joins TRBV5-1 to TRBJ2-4; D may be TRBD1 (7 bases). Trimming shortened V by 5 bases and J by 3 bases, and 15 bases separated the two germline ends. Germline CDR1 SGHRS, CDR2 YFSETQ. CDR3 size: 15 residues. The CDR3 region is CASSRGTAFKNIQYF. The CDR3 nucleotides read TGCGCCAGCAGTCGCGGGACAGCCTTCAAAAACATTCAGTACTTC.

This clonotype was recorded many times. DNA of the CDR3: TGTGCCAGCAGTAAACAGGAGGCAGGTGGAAACACCATATATTTT. This gives the protein CASSKQEAGGNTIYF. V gene TRBV2 combines with J gene TRBJ1-3; a possible D gene is TRBD1 (5 bases). V was shortened by 5 bases and J by 3 bases, with 14 bases between the two germline ends. CDR3 length: 15 amino acids. Germline CDR1 is SNHLY and CDR2 is FYNNEI. Full variable domain (missing parts from reference TRBV2 and TRBJ1-3): EPEVTQTPSHQVTQMGQEVILRCVPISNHLYFYWYRQILGQKVEFLVSFYNNEISEKSEIFDDQFSVERPDGSNFTLKIRSTKLEDSAMYFCASSKQEAGGNTIYFGEGSWLTVV.

This clonotype was picked up many times. The CDR3 nucleotides read TGTGCCTGGAGTGTACACACTGAAGCTTTCTTT. Its protein product is CAWSVHTEAFF. This chain links TRBV30 with TRBJ1-1, with D unresolved. Germline CDR1 is GTSNPN and CDR2 is SVGIG (reference sequence). The CDR3 runs to 11 residues. V lost 0 bases, J lost 3 bases, and 2 bases lay in between.

This clonotype was counted ten times or more. The chain carries TRBV3-1 and TRBJ1-6; TRBD1 is a possible D gene (5 bases). Trimming took off 0 bases at V and 8 bases at J, with 17 bases between the two ends. The CDR3 extends over 17 amino acids. Germline V gene lookup returns CDR1 LGHDT and CDR2 YNNKEL (reference sequence). The CDR3 region is CASSQETGWAGYSPLHF. The DNA of the CDR3 is TGTGCCAGCAGCCAAGAAACTGGATGGGCAGGGTATTCACCCCTCCACTTT.

This clonotype showed up many times. This rearrangement joins TRBV20-1 to TRBJ2-5; D is unclear. Germline V CDR1 and CDR2: DFQATT, SNEGSKA (reference sequence). V was shortened by 0 bases and J by 1 base, with 12 bases between the two germline ends. CDR3 length equals 15 residues. The CDR3 sequence: CSARDMRTGQETQYF. Here the CDR3 DNA reads TGCAGTGCTAGAGATATGAGGACGGGCCAAGAGACCCAGTACTTC.

The chain employs TRBV7-8 and TRBJ1-2, with D unresolved. Germline CDR1 SGHVS, CDR2 FQNEAQ. The CDR3 is 15 residues long. V shed 3 bases and J shed 2 bases, with 13 bases lying between them. CDR3 coding DNA: TGTGCCAGCAGCTTCGGTGAGGGATCCAACTATGGCTACACCTTC. This sequence encodes CASSFGEGSNYGYTF.

This chain links TRBV7-8 with TRBJ2-5, with 9 bases matching TRBD1. Germline V gene data show CDR1 as SGHVS and CDR2 as FQNEAQ. The CDR3 runs 16 residues. The J segment lost 5 bases and the V segment lost 1 base, leaving 8 bases of the junction unmatched. This chain's CDR3 is CASSLVDRDREETQYF. DNA of the CDR3: TGTGCCAGCAGCTTAGTGGATCGGGACAGGGAGGAGACCCAGTACTTC.

This clonotype was counted many times. This chain links TRBV25-1 with TRBJ1-4; 8 bases agree with TRBD1. The CDR3 is 16 amino acids. V was clipped by 4 bases and J by 8 bases; unmatched bases: 12. In germline, CDR1 is MGHDK, CDR2 SYGVNS. The CDR3 loop reads CASSVGRGRVDEKLFF. In DNA form, the CDR3 reads TGTGCCAGCAGTGTGGGCAGGGGGCGCGTAGACGAAAAACTGTTTTTT.

CDR3 in amino acids: CSAPLAGIYNEQFF. Written as DNA, the CDR3 is TGCAGTGCGCCACTAGCGGGGATTTACAATGAGCAGTTCTTC. This sequence joins TRBV20-1 and TRBJ2-1; 10 bases are shared with TRBD2. V was pared by 6 bases and J by 4 bases, with 6 bases of the junction left unmatched. This CDR3 comprises 14 residues. The germline V gene has CDR1 DFQATT and CDR2 SNEGSKA (reference sequence).

This clonotype occurred a few times. The genes are TRBV20-1 and TRBJ2-1; TRBD2 is a possible D gene (7 bases). Trimming pared 7 bases from V and 7 bases from J, leaving 17 bases between. The CDR3 runs 13 residues. Per the germline V gene, CDR1 is DFQATT and CDR2 is SNEGSKA (reference sequence). CDR3 sequence reads: CSGSRGASNEQFF. The CDR3 DNA reads TGCAGTGGATCTCGGGGGGCCTCTAATGAGCAGTTCTTC.

The sample holds a few counts of this clonotype. This chain links TRBV5-1 with TRBJ2-1, with 8 bases identical to TRBD2. V was pared by 0 bases and J by 4 bases, with 3 bases of the junction left unmatched. The CDR3 spans 15 residues. Germline V gene lookup returns CDR1 SGHRS and CDR2 YFSETQ. In nucleotides, the CDR3 is TGCGCCAGCAGCTTGGACGGGGGGGATTACAATGAGCAGTTCTTC. This codes for CASSLDGGDYNEQFF.

In its sample, this clonotype was seen many times. V is TRBV3-1 and J is TRBJ2-1; D gene ambiguous. The CDR3 consists of 13 residues. V was trimmed by 4 bases and J by 2 bases, leaving 6 bases between them. The germline CDR1 and CDR2 sequences are LGHDT and YNNKEL (reference sequence). Here the CDR3 DNA reads TGTGCCAGCAGCCTAAGCCCCTACAATGAGCAGTTCTTC. This codes for CASSLSPYNEQFF.